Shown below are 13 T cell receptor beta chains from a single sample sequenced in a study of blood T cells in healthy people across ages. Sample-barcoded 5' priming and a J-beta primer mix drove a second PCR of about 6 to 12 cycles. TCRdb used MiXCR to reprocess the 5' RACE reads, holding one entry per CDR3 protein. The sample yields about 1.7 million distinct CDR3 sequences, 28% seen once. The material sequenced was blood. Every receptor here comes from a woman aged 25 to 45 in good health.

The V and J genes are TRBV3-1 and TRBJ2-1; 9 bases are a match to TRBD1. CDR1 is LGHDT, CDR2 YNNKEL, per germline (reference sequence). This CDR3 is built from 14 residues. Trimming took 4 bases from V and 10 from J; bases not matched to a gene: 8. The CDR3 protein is CASSRGTGRGEQFF. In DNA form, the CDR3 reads TGTGCCAGCAGCCGAGGGACAGGGCGGGGCGAGCAGTTCTTC.

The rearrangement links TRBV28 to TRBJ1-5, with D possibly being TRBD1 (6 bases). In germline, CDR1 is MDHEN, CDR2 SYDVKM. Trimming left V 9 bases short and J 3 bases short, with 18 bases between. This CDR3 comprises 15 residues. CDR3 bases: TGTGCCAGTAAGGTAAACAGGGCTCCCAATCAGCCCCAGCATTTT. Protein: CASKVNRAPNQPQHF.

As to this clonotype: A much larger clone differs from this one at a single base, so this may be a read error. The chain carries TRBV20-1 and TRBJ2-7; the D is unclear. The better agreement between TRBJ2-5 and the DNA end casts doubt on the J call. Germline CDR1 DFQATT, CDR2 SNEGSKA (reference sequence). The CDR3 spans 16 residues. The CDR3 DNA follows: TGCAGTGCTAGAATGGTCAAACCACAATTCCCGGAGACCCAGTACTTC. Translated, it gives CSARMVKPQFPETQYF.

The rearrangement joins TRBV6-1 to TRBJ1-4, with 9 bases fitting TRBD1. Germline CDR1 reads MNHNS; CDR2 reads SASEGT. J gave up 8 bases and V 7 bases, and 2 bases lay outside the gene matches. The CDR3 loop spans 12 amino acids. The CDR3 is CASNRGPEKLFF. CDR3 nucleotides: TGTGCCAGCAACAGGGGGCCGGAAAAACTGTTTTTT.

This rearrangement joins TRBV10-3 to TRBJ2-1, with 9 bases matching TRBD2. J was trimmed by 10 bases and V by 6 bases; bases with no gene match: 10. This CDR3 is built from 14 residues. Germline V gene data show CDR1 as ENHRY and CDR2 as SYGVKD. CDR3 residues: CAIRGNSGRGEQFF. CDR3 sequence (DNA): TGTGCCATCAGGGGAAATAGCGGGAGAGGCGAGCAGTTCTTC.

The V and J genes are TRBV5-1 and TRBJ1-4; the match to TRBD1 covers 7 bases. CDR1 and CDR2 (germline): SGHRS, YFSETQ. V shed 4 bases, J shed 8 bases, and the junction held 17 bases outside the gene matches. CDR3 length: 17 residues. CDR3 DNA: TGCGCCAGCAGCCCCGGGGAGGGGGCCCCACAGAGGGAAAAACTGTTTTTT. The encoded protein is CASSPGEGAPQREKLFF.

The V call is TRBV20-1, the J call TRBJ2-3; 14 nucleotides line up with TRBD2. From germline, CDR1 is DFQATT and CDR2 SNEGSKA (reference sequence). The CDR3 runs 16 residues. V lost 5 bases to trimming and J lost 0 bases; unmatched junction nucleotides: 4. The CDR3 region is CSAGTSGSSSTDTQYF. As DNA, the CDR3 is TGCAGTGCTGGGACTAGCGGGAGTTCTAGCACAGATACGCAGTATTTT.

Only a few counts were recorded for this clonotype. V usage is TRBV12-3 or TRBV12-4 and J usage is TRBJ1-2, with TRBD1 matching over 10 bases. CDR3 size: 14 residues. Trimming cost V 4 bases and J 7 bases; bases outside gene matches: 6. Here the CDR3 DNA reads TGTGCCAGCAGTTCACTCGACAGGGGGCCTGGCTACACCTTC. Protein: CASSSLDRGPGYTF.

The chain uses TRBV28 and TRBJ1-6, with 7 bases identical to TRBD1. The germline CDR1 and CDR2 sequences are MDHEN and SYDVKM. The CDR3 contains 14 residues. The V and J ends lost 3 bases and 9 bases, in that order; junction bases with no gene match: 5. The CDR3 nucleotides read TGTGCCAGCAGTTTCGGGCAGGGGGTTTCACCCCTCCACTTT. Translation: CASSFGQGVSPLHF.

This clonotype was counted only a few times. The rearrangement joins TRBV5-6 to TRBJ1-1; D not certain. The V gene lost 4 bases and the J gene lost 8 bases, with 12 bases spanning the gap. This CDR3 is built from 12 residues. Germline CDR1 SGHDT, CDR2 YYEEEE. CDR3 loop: CASSRLPQEAFF. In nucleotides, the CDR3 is TGTGCCAGCAGCCGCCTACCTCAAGAAGCTTTCTTT.

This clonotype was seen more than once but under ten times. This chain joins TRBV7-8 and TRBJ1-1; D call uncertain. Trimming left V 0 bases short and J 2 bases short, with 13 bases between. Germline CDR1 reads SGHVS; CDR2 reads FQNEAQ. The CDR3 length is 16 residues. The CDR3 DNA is TGTGCCAGCAGCTTAGCCAGGACGGGATTTAACACTGAAGCTTTCTTT. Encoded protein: CASSLARTGFNTEAFF. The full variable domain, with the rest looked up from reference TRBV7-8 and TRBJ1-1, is GAGVSQSPRYKVAKRGQDVALRCDPISGHVSLFWYQQALGQGPEFLTYFQNEAQLDKSGLPSDRFFAERPEGSVSTLKIQRTQQEDSAVYLCASSLARTGFNTEAFFGQGTRLTVV.

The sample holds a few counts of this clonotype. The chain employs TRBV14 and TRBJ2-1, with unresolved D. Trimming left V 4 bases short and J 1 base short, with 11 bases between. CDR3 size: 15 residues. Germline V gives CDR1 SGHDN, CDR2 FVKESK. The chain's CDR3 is CASSLYMISYNEQFF. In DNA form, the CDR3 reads TGTGCCAGCAGCCTCTACATGATTTCCTACAATGAGCAGTTCTTC.

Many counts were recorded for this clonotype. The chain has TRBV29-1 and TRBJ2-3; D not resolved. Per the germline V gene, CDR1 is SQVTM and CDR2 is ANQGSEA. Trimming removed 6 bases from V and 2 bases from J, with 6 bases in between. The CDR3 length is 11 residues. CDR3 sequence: CSVAITDTQYF. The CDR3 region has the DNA TGCAGCGTGGCCATCACAGATACGCAGTATTTT.